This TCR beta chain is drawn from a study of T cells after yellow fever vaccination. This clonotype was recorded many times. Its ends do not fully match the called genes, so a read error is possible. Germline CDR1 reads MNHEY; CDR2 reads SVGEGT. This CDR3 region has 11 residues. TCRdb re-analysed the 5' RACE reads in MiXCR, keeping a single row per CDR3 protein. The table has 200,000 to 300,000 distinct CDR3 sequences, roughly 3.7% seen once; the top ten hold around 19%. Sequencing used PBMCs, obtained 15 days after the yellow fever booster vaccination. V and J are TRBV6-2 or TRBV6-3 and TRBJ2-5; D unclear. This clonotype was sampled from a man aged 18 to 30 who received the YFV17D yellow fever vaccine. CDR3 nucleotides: TGTGCCAGCAGTTACTCTAGGACGGTGGACTTC. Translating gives CASSYSRTVDF.